Following are 16 T cell receptor beta chains from one sample sequenced in a study of cytomegalovirus exposure and HLA in healthy donors. Primers: 60 Vbeta forward and 13 Jbeta reverse. Measured with immunoSEQ multiplex PCR; TCRdb has only the in-frame clones, and not every one. Seen here are approximately 120,000 clones, 81% observed once, and the top ten hold 2.2%. The sequencing sample was made of PBMCs. Receptor source: a woman in her 30s in good health and CMV-seronegative.

The chain recombines TRBV7-3 with TRBJ2-1; D perhaps matches TRBD1 (6 bases). Germline V CDR1 and CDR2: SGHTA, FQGTGA. The CDR3 extends over 16 amino acids. Trimming stripped 5 bases from V and 2 bases from J, with 16 bases between. The CDR3 loop reads CASSVEPGVTYNEQFF. CDR3 bases: TGTGCCAGCAGCGTCGAACCAGGGGTCACCTACAATGAGCAGTTCTTC.

This sequence joins TRBV29-1 and TRBJ2-2, with TRBD2 as a possible D gene (6 bases). Germline V gene lookup returns CDR1 SQVTM and CDR2 ANQGSEA. V was pared by 4 bases and J by 4 bases, with 10 bases between. The CDR3 is 13 residues long. The chain's CDR3 is CSVVMGGTGELFF. The CDR3 coding sequence is TGCAGCGTTGTGATGGGAGGCACCGGGGAGCTGTTTTTT.

The chain carries TRBV19 and TRBJ1-5; maybe TRBD1 (5 bases). Between the trimmed V and J ends, which lost 6 bases and 1 base, there was a span of 10 bases. CDR1 and CDR2 from the germline V gene are LNHDA and SQIVND (reference sequence). This CDR3 region has 14 residues. The CDR3 DNA is TGTGCCAGTAGGCAGGGTGCCAGCAATCAGCCCCAGCATTTT. Translation gives CASRQGASNQPQHF. The whole variable domain, remainder taken from reference TRBV19 and TRBJ1-5, is DGGITQSPKYLFRKEGQNVTLSCEQNLNHDAMYWYRQDPGQGLRLIYYSQIVNDFQKGDIAEGYSVSREKKESFPLTVTSAQKNPTAFYLCASRQGASNQPQHFGDGTRLSIL.

This clone showed up just a few times. The chain recombines TRBV9 with TRBJ2-6; 7 bases fit TRBD1. The V gene end was trimmed by 1 base and the J gene end by 3 bases; junction bases not matched to a gene: 7. The CDR3 consists of 17 residues. Germline V gene data show CDR1 as SGDLS and CDR2 as YYNGEE. This chain's CDR3 is CASSVKQGMSGANVLTF. Written as DNA, the CDR3 is TGTGCCAGCAGCGTAAAACAGGGGATGAGTGGGGCCAACGTCCTGACTTTC.

The chain uses TRBV19 and TRBJ2-3; TRBD1 matches 7 bases. Germline-derived CDR1 and CDR2 are LNHDA and SQIVND (reference sequence). The V gene end was trimmed by 6 bases and the J gene end by 2 bases; junction bases not matched to a gene: 8. This CDR3 is built from 15 residues. CDR3 bases: TGTGCCAGTAGGACCGGGACAGAGTCCACAGATACGCAGTATTTT. It specifies CASRTGTESTDTQYF.

The chain employs TRBV25-1 and TRBJ2-1; 7 bases agree with TRBD2. Germline V lookup: CDR1 MGHDK, CDR2 SYGVNS. The CDR3 loop spans 13 amino acids. V lost 10 bases and J lost 8; bases outside the gene matches: 11. This CDR3 is CANFGLVSYEQFF. The CDR3 region has the DNA TGTGCCAACTTCGGACTAGTTTCCTATGAGCAGTTCTTC.

This clone was recorded a few times. The genes are TRBV7-9 and TRBJ1-3; 9 positions match TRBD1. Germline CDR1 is SEHNR and CDR2 is FQNEAQ (reference sequence). CDR3 length: 16 residues. V was clipped by 4 bases and J by 7 bases; unmatched bases: 11. The CDR3 region is CASSSLWTGEGNTIYF. CDR3 DNA: TGTGCCAGCAGCTCTTTATGGACAGGGGAAGGGAACACCATATATTTT.

This clone was counted a single time. The rearrangement uses TRBV2 and TRBJ2-7; 11 positions match TRBD2. V was clipped by 7 bases and J by 6 bases; unmatched bases: 14. The CDR3 is 16 amino acids. Germline V gene lookup returns CDR1 SNHLY and CDR2 FYNNEI. The CDR3 reads CASKPLAGAPGVEQYF. DNA for the CDR3: TGTGCCAGCAAGCCACTAGCGGGAGCTCCCGGGGTCGAGCAGTACTTC.

The chain recombines TRBV18 with TRBJ2-5, with TRBD2 matching over 7 bases. V shed 2 bases and J 4 bases; nucleotides not matched to a gene: 7. This CDR3 has 15 amino acids. CDR1 and CDR2 (germline): KGHSH, LQKENI. CDR3 sequence reads: CASSPSGGSGETQYF. For the CDR3, the DNA is TGTGCCAGCTCACCAAGCGGCGGGAGTGGAGAGACCCAGTACTTC.

CDR3 region: CASSPHPASGTYNEQFF. CDR3 sequence (DNA): TGTGCCAGTAGTCCACACCCTGCTAGCGGGACCTACAATGAGCAGTTCTTC. The chain is built from TRBV19 and TRBJ2-1; 9 bases map to TRBD2. V shed 5 bases, J shed 2 bases, and the junction held 10 bases outside the gene matches. CDR1 and CDR2 (germline): LNHDA, SQIVND (reference sequence). This CDR3 contains 17 residues.

The rearrangement links TRBV19 to TRBJ1-2; tentative D call: TRBD1 (6 bases). The V and J ends lost 2 bases and 2 bases respectively, with 12 bases between them. Germline V gene data show CDR1 as LNHDA and CDR2 as SQIVND (reference sequence). CDR3 length equals 15 residues. The CDR3 DNA sequence: TGTGCCAGTAGTATACCAGGGGCCTCCAACTATGGCTACACCTTC. Its protein is CASSIPGASNYGYTF.

This clone was found a few times. This rearrangement joins TRBV7-2 to TRBJ2-1; 10 nucleotides match TRBD2. The CDR3 contains 16 residues. CDR1 and CDR2 (germline): SGHTA, FQGNSA. V dropped 0 bases and J dropped 7; count of bases not matched to a gene: 6. DNA for the CDR3: TGTGCCAGCAGCTTAGCGGGTCTAGCGGGAGTGAATGAGCAGTTCTTC. Its translation is CASSLAGLAGVNEQFF.

The chain links TRBV2 to TRBJ1-1, with 8 bases fitting TRBD1. This CDR3 is built from 13 residues. V was clipped by 3 bases and J by 5 bases; unmatched bases: 2. CDR1 SNHLY and CDR2 FYNNEI come from the germline V gene. CDR3: CASSEDRATEAFF. The DNA of the CDR3 is TGTGCCAGCAGTGAGGACAGGGCAACTGAAGCTTTCTTT.

The chain joins TRBV15 to TRBJ1-4; the D is unclear. The germline V and J ends were trimmed by 0 bases and 8 bases, with 10 bases remaining between them. There are 14 residues in the CDR3. The V gene's germline CDR1 is LNHNV and CDR2 YYDKDF (reference sequence). The DNA of the CDR3 is TGTGCCACCAGCAGAGATCGGGTCGGGGAAAAACTGTTTTTT. Translation: CATSRDRVGEKLFF.

The chain combines TRBV11-2 with TRBJ1-2; D remains ambiguous. Trimming took 5 bases from V and 8 from J, leaving 15 bases between them. The germline V gene encodes CDR1 SGHAT and CDR2 FQNNGV. The CDR3 has 13 residues. The CDR3 bases are TGTGCCAGCAGCCCTTTCGGCGGTGGCGGCTACACCTTC. It yields the protein CASSPFGGGGYTF.

V gene TRBV6-6 combines with J gene TRBJ1-1, with D possibly TRBD1 on 5 matching bases. The V end was cut by 6 bases, the J end by 2 bases, with 16 bases between. Germline V gene data show CDR1 as MNHNY and CDR2 as SVGAGI (reference sequence). This CDR3 has 15 residues. The CDR3 region has the DNA TGTGCCAGCAGCCCGACGGGGGTACCCAACACTGAAGCTTTCTTT. Translation gives CASSPTGVPNTEAFF.